Below are 28 T cell receptor beta chains sequenced from a single sample in a study of beta chain features in type 1 diabetes. Every isolated RNA sample was fully reverse transcribed, so sequencing captured expressed TCRB transcripts. Some clones are missing from TCRdb's copy, which holds only in-frame ones; the method was immunoSEQ multiplex PCR. The repertoire holds about 110,000 clones, with approximately 39% as singletons. Specimen: stem cell memory CD4+ T cells from blood. These receptors were obtained from a woman in her late teens or twenties in good health.

This chain uses TRBV28 with TRBJ2-2; 7 nucleotides line up with TRBD2. Looked up from germline, CDR1 is MDHEN and CDR2 is SYDVKM. The trim removed 3 bases at V and 5 bases at J, leaving 6 bases unmatched. The CDR3 is made up of 15 amino acids. The CDR3 nucleotides are TGTGCCAGCAGTTTGGGAGGGCCAGGAACCGGGGAGCTGTTTTTT. This sequence encodes CASSLGGPGTGELFF.

The rearrangement uses TRBV2 and TRBJ2-1, with TRBD2 matching over 13 bases. Per germline, CDR1 SNHLY and CDR2 FYNNEI. CDR3 length equals 22 residues. V dropped 4 bases and J dropped 0; count of bases not matched to a gene: 18. The CDR3 nucleotides are TGTGCCAGCAGTGGCTGGACTAGCGGGAGCCCCAGGGGGGGAGGCTCCTACAATGAGCAGTTCTTC. This sequence encodes CASSGWTSGSPRGGGSYNEQFF.

The CDR3 loop is CASSRQGIYGYTF. The CDR3, as DNA: TGTGCCAGCAGTCGACAGGGGATCTATGGCTACACCTTC. The chain links TRBV6-5 to TRBJ1-2; 8 nucleotides match TRBD1. CDR3 size: 13 residues. The V gene's germline CDR1 is MNHEY and CDR2 SVGAGI. The J segment lost 4 bases and the V segment lost 5 bases, leaving 3 bases of the junction unmatched.

The V gene is TRBV5-1, the J gene TRBJ2-2, with D possibly TRBD2 on 6 matching bases. Germline V gives CDR1 SGHRS, CDR2 YFSETQ. Trimming stripped 3 bases from V and 3 bases from J, with 18 bases between. CDR3 length: 17 residues. CDR3 nucleotides: TGCGCCAGCAGCTCACCCACCCGCGGGGCATACACCGGGGAGCTGTTTTTT. It specifies CASSSPTRGAYTGELFF. Complete variable domain (other parts from reference TRBV5-1 and TRBJ2-2): KAGVTQTPRYLIKTRGQQVTLSCSPISGHRSVSWYQQTPGQGLQFLFEYFSETQRNKGNFPGRFSGRQFSNSRSEMNVSTLELGDSALYLCASSSPTRGAYTGELFFGEGSRLTVL.

This clone was picked up a small number of times. The DNA for the CDR3 is TGTGCCAGCAGTTTATCAGGGACTAGCGGGAGCTATGAGCAGTTCTTC. Protein product: CASSLSGTSGSYEQFF. The chain recombines TRBV28 with TRBJ2-1, with 14 positions matching TRBD2. Germline CDR1 reads MDHEN; CDR2 reads SYDVKM. The junction had 4 bases not matched to a gene; V was cut back by 1 base and J by 8 bases. The CDR3 totals 16 residues.

This clone was found a few times. In nucleotides, the CDR3 is TGTGCCAGTAGTGTACTACTAGCGTTCTACAATGAGCAGTTCTTC. This encodes CASSVLLAFYNEQFF. The chain joins TRBV19 to TRBJ2-1; 7 nucleotides line up with TRBD2. Germline trimming cut 5 bases from V and 3 bases from J; bases unmatched to any gene: 7. Germline loops: CDR1 LNHDA, CDR2 SQIVND (reference sequence). This CDR3 region has 15 residues.

The rearrangement links TRBV5-6 to TRBJ1-4, with 8 bases identical to TRBD1. V shed 4 bases and J 8 bases; nucleotides not matched to a gene: 4. The CDR3 totals 13 residues. Germline V gives CDR1 SGHDT, CDR2 YYEEEE. CDR3 amino acids: CASSNGQGEKLFF. Here the CDR3 DNA reads TGTGCCAGCAGCAACGGACAGGGAGAAAAACTGTTTTTT.

The CDR3 region is CASSLGQGLNQPQHF. Here the CDR3 DNA reads TGTGCCAGCAGTTTAGGGCAGGGTCTTAATCAGCCCCAGCATTTT. The chain is built from TRBV27 and TRBJ1-5; D may be TRBD1 (5 bases). Germline V lookup: CDR1 MNHEY, CDR2 SMNVEV (reference sequence). The CDR3 loop spans 15 amino acids. Trimming left V 2 bases short and J 4 bases short, with 12 bases between.

V is TRBV5-1 and J is TRBJ2-7, with 8 bases identical to TRBD2. Trimming took 4 bases from V and 4 from J; bases not matched to a gene: 4. The CDR3 is 13 residues long. Germline V CDR1 and CDR2: SGHRS, YFSETQ. The CDR3 DNA follows: TGCGCCAGCAGCCGTGGACTAGCTTACGAGCAGTACTTC. Its protein is CASSRGLAYEQYF.

The genes are TRBV7-3 and TRBJ2-1; TRBD2 agrees at 10 bases. The CDR3 consists of 14 residues. Trimming removed 4 bases from V and 9 bases from J; junction bases left unmatched: 6. From germline, CDR1 is SGHTA and CDR2 FQGTGA. Here the CDR3 DNA reads TGTGCCAGCAGCTCCGGGACTAGCGTTCGTGAGCAGTTCTTC. This translates into CASSSGTSVREQFF.

The chain couples TRBV6-1 to TRBJ2-7, with D perhaps TRBD2 (5 bases). The CDR3 has 13 amino acids. The V gene lost 6 bases and the J gene lost 5 bases, with 14 bases spanning the gap. The germline gives CDR1 MNHNS, CDR2 SASEGT. This chain's CDR3 is CASRPLGFDEQYF. The CDR3 DNA reads TGTGCCAGCAGGCCACTAGGGTTTGACGAGCAGTACTTC.

This clone appeared many times. The sample carries other DNA sequences with the same CDR3. The chain links TRBV29-1 to TRBJ2-7; maybe TRBD2 (5 bases). The CDR3 totals 11 residues. Germline V gene sequence: CDR1 SQVTM, CDR2 ANQGSEA. The V end was cut by 3 bases, the J end by 3 bases, with 6 bases between. This CDR3 is CSVDRGYEQYF. The DNA for the CDR3 is TGCAGCGTTGATCGGGGCTACGAGCAGTACTTC.

This clone appeared a few times. The rearrangement uses TRBV5-1 and TRBJ2-5; D call uncertain. The CDR3 consists of 11 residues. CDR1 and CDR2 from the germline V gene are SGHRS and YFSETQ. Trimming removed 7 bases from V and 1 base from J, with 5 bases in between. CDR3: CASSVQETQYF. In nucleotides, the CDR3 is TGCGCCAGCTCGGTCCAAGAGACCCAGTACTTC.

The chain couples TRBV15 to TRBJ2-5, with 11 bases matching TRBD2. J lost 2 bases, V lost 8 bases, and 4 bases had no gene match. From germline, CDR1 is LNHNV and CDR2 YYDKDF (reference sequence). The CDR3 runs to 14 residues. The CDR3 DNA reads TGTGCCACCGGGACTAGCGGTTCTCAAGAGACCCAGTACTTC. Encoded protein: CATGTSGSQETQYF.

This clone has only a few counts. This rearrangement joins TRBV29-1 to TRBJ1-1, with D perhaps matching TRBD1 (5 bases). Germline-derived CDR1 and CDR2 are SQVTM and ANQGSEA. The CDR3 is 16 residues long. The V end was cut by 6 bases, the J end by 0 bases, with 20 bases between. The CDR3 sequence: CSVAARQGALNTEAFF. CDR3 nucleotides: TGCAGCGTCGCAGCGAGGCAGGGTGCCCTGAACACTGAAGCTTTCTTT.

CDR3 in amino acids: CAISESHGPKNEQYF. The CDR3 coding sequence is TGTGCCATCAGTGAGTCCCATGGCCCGAAGAACGAGCAGTACTTC. The chain employs TRBV10-3 and TRBJ2-7; D remains unclear. CDR3 length: 15 amino acids. CDR1 and CDR2 from the germline V gene are ENHRY and SYGVKD. V lost 0 bases and J 5 bases, leaving 14 bases between the germline ends.

The V and J genes are TRBV6-5 and TRBJ1-5; the D gene is possibly TRBD1 (6 bases). Germline assignment: CDR1 MNHEY and CDR2 SVGAGI. V was shortened by 5 bases and J by 4 bases, with 12 bases between the two germline ends. The CDR3 extends over 14 amino acids. CDR3 sequence reads: CASSEGQGNQPQHF. The CDR3 coding sequence is TGTGCCAGCAGTGAAGGGCAGGGGAATCAGCCCCAGCATTTT.

The chain employs TRBV6-5 and TRBJ1-2; D is undetermined. V lost 7 bases and J 3 bases, leaving 12 bases between the germline ends. The CDR3 is 13 residues long. Germline CDR1 MNHEY, CDR2 SVGAGI. The CDR3 region is CASTPEVDYGYTF. The CDR3 nucleotides are TGTGCCAGCACTCCTGAGGTCGACTATGGCTACACCTTC.

The gene calls are TRBV18 and TRBJ1-4; TRBD1 might be the D (6 bases). CDR3 length: 16 amino acids. Looked up from germline, CDR1 is KGHSH and CDR2 is LQKENI. Trimming shortened V by 5 bases and J by 5 bases, and 18 bases separated the two germline ends. For the CDR3, the DNA is TGTGCCAGCTCATCCTGGGCAGGGGCCCAGAATGAAAAACTGTTTTTT. It specifies CASSSWAGAQNEKLFF.

J is TRBJ2-3 and V is TRBV19, with D perhaps TRBD2 (6 bases). This CDR3 has 15 amino acids. Looked up from germline, CDR1 is LNHDA and CDR2 is SQIVND (reference sequence). V was pared by 5 bases and J by 2 bases, with 14 bases between. Here the CDR3 DNA reads TGTGCCAGTAGTCCCGGGGACTCCTCCACAGATACGCAGTATTTT. This encodes CASSPGDSSTDTQYF. The full variable domain, rest sourced from reference TRBV19 and TRBJ2-3, is DGGITQSPKYLFRKEGQNVTLSCEQNLNHDAMYWYRQDPGQGLRLIYYSQIVNDFQKGDIAEGYSVSREKKESFPLTVTSAQKNPTAFYLCASSPGDSSTDTQYFGPGTRLTVL.

This clone was observed a few times. V and J are TRBV10-3 and TRBJ2-1; 7 nucleotides match TRBD1. Unmatched junction bases numbered 5, after V lost 6 bases and J lost 0 bases. This CDR3 is built from 15 residues. The germline V gene encodes CDR1 ENHRY and CDR2 SYGVKD. DNA of the CDR3: TGTGCCATCAGCAACAGGGACAGCTCCTACAATGAGCAGTTCTTC. The encoded protein is CAISNRDSSYNEQFF.

The chain combines TRBV28 with TRBJ2-7, with 9 bases matching TRBD2. The CDR3 spans 17 residues. CDR1 MDHEN and CDR2 SYDVKM come from the germline V gene. V was clipped by 4 bases and J by 2 bases; unmatched bases: 12. CDR3 DNA sequence: TGTGCCAGCAGTTCCCAGCTTTCTAGCGGGATGCCCTACGAGCAGTACTTC. Translated: CASSSQLSSGMPYEQYF.

This clone turned up a few times. The chain uses TRBV9 and TRBJ2-3; 10 bases fit TRBD2. Germline assignment: CDR1 SGDLS and CDR2 YYNGEE. The CDR3 has 16 residues. V was clipped by 2 bases and J by 6 bases; unmatched bases: 9. CDR3 sequence reads: CASSVSSGRAWDTQYF. The CDR3 nucleotides read TGTGCCAGCAGCGTTTCCAGCGGGAGGGCCTGGGATACGCAGTATTTT.

The table lists this clone with a few counts. The gene calls are TRBV27 and TRBJ2-1; 13 bases are shared with TRBD2. Germline lookup yields CDR1 MNHEY and CDR2 SMNVEV (reference sequence). The V gene end was trimmed by 10 bases and the J gene end by 3 bases; junction bases not matched to a gene: 3. The CDR3 has 14 amino acids. CDR3 region: CATTSGRVYNEQFF. In DNA, the CDR3 is TGTGCCACCACTAGCGGGAGGGTCTACAATGAGCAGTTCTTC.

The V and J genes are TRBV11-3 and TRBJ2-7, with a possible D match to TRBD1 (5 bases). V lost 3 bases and J lost 0, with 6 bases in between. CDR1 SGHNT and CDR2 YENEEA come from the germline V gene. The CDR3 is 13 residues long. The DNA for the CDR3 is TGTGCCAGCAGCTTTGACAGCTCCTACGAGCAGTACTTC. It specifies CASSFDSSYEQYF.

This clone was seen only a few times. The CDR3 sequence: CASSLGVAGPYEQYF. CDR3 in DNA: TGCGCCAGCAGCTTGGGAGTGGCGGGGCCTTACGAGCAGTACTTC. The chain has TRBV5-1 and TRBJ2-7, with a weak D call TRBD2 (6 bases). Germline V gene data show CDR1 as SGHRS and CDR2 as YFSETQ. The CDR3 has 15 residues. V was cut by 0 bases and J by 4 bases, with 14 bases left in between.

This chain joins TRBV7-8 and TRBJ2-3, with TRBD1 matching over 7 bases. The V gene end was trimmed by 1 base and the J gene end by 0 bases; junction bases not matched to a gene: 7. Germline V lookup: CDR1 SGHVS, CDR2 FQNEAQ. The CDR3 covers 17 residues. The CDR3 sequence is CASSLDWGQLSTDTQYF. CDR3 in DNA: TGTGCCAGCAGCTTAGATTGGGGACAGCTAAGCACAGATACGCAGTATTTT.

This clone was counted only a few times. This chain connects TRBV27 to TRBJ2-7; 11 bases are a match to TRBD2. This CDR3 comprises 16 residues. Germline CDR1 reads MNHEY; CDR2 reads SMNVEV (reference sequence). The junction had 8 bases not matched to a gene; V was cut back by 1 base and J by 6 bases. The chain's CDR3 is CASSLFPIAGGGEQYF. CDR3 DNA sequence: TGTGCCAGCAGTTTATTCCCGATAGCGGGAGGGGGCGAGCAGTACTTC.